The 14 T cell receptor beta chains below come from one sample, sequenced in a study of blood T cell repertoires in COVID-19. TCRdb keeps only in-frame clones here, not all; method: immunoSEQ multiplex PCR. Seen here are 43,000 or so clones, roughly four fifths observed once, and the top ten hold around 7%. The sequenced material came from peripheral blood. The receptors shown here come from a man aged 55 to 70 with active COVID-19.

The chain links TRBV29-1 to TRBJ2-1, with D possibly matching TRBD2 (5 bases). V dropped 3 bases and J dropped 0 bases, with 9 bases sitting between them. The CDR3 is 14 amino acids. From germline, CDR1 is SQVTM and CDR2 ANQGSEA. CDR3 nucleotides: TGCAGCGTTGATGGGGAGAGCTCCTACAATGAGCAGTTCTTC. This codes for CSVDGESSYNEQFF.

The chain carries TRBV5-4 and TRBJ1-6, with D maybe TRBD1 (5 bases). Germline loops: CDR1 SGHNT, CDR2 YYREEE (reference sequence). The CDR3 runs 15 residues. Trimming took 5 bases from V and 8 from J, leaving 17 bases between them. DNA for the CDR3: TGTGCCAGCAGACTCGGACCTCGGGGGGATTCACCCCTCCACTTT. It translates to CASRLGPRGDSPLHF.

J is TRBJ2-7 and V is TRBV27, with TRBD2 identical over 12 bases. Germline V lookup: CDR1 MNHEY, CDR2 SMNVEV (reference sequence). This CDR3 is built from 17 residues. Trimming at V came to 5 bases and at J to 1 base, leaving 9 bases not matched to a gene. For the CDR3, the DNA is TGTGCCAGCAGTCACCCCCCGACTAGCGGGAGTTCCTACGAGCAGTACTTC. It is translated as CASSHPPTSGSSYEQYF.

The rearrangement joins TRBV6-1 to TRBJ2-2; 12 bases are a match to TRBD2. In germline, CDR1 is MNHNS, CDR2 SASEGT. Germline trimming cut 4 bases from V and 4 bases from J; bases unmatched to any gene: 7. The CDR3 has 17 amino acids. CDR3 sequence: CASSVTSGGLITGELFF. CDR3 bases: TGTGCCAGCAGTGTGACTAGCGGGGGCCTTATCACCGGGGAGCTGTTTTTT.

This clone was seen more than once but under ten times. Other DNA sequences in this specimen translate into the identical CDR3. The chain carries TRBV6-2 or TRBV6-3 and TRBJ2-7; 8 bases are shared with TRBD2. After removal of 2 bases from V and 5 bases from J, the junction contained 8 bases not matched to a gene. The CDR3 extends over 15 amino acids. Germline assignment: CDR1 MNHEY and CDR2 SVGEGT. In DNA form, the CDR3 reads TGTGCCAGCAGTTACAGTACGACGGGGGGGAACGAGCAGTACTTC. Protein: CASSYSTTGGNEQYF.

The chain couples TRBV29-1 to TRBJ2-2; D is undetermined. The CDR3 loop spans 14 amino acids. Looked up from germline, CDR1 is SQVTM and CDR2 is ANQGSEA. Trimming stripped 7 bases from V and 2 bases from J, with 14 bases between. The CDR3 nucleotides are TGCAGCGCGCGACACCAATCAAACACCGGGGAGCTGTTTTTT. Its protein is CSARHQSNTGELFF.

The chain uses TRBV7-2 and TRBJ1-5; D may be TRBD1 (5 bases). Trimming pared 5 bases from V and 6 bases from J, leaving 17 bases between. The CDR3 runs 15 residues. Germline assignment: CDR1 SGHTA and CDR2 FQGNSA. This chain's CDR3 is CASSPPTGRRQPQHF. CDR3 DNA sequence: TGTGCCAGCAGCCCCCCAACAGGCAGGCGTCAGCCCCAGCATTTT.

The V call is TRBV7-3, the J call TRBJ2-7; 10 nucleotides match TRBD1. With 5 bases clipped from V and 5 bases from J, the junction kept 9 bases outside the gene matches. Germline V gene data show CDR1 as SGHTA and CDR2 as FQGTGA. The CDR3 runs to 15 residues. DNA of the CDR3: TGTGCCAGCAGCCCAGACGGACAGGGGGGAAACGAGCAGTACTTC. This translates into CASSPDGQGGNEQYF.

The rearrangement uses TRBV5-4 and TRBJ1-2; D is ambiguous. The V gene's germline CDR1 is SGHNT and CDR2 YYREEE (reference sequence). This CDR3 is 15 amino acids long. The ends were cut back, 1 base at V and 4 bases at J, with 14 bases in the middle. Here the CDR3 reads CASSLITGSVYGYTF. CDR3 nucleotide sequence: TGTGCCAGCAGCTTGATAACCGGGAGCGTCTATGGCTACACCTTC.

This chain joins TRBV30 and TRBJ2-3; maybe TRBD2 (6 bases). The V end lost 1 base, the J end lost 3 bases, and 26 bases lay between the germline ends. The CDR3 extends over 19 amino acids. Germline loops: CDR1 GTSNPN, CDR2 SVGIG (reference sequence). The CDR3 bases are TGTGCCTGGAGTGGGGCGTGGCAGGTCCGCAGCGGGCAGACAGATACGCAGTATTTT. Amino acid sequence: CAWSGAWQVRSGQTDTQYF.

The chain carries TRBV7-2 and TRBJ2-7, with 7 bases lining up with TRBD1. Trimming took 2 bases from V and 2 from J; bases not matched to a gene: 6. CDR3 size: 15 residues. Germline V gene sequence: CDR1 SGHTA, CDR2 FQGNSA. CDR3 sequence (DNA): TGTGCCAGCAGCTTACACGGGACAGCCACCTACGAGCAGTACTTC. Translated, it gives CASSLHGTATYEQYF.

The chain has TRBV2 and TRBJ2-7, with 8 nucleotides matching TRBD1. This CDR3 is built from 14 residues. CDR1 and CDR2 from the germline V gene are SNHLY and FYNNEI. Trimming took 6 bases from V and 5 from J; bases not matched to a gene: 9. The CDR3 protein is CASRVDRGNHEQYF. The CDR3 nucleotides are TGTGCCAGCAGGGTTGACAGGGGTAACCACGAGCAGTACTTC.

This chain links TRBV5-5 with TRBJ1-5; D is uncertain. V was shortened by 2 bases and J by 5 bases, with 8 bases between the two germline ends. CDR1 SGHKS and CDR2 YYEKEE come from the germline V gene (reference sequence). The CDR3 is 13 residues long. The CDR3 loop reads CASSFGGYQPQHF. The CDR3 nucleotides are TGTGCCAGCAGCTTCGGAGGATATCAGCCCCAGCATTTT.

CDR3 coding DNA: TGTGCCATTCGCAGGGGAGAAGGGCAGCCCCAGCATTTT. Protein: CAIRRGEGQPQHF. The chain carries TRBV10-3 and TRBJ1-5; TRBD1 might be the D (6 bases). Germline V CDR1 and CDR2: ENHRY, SYGVKD. This CDR3 spans 13 amino acids. The V gene lost 9 bases and the J gene lost 7 bases, with 16 bases spanning the gap.